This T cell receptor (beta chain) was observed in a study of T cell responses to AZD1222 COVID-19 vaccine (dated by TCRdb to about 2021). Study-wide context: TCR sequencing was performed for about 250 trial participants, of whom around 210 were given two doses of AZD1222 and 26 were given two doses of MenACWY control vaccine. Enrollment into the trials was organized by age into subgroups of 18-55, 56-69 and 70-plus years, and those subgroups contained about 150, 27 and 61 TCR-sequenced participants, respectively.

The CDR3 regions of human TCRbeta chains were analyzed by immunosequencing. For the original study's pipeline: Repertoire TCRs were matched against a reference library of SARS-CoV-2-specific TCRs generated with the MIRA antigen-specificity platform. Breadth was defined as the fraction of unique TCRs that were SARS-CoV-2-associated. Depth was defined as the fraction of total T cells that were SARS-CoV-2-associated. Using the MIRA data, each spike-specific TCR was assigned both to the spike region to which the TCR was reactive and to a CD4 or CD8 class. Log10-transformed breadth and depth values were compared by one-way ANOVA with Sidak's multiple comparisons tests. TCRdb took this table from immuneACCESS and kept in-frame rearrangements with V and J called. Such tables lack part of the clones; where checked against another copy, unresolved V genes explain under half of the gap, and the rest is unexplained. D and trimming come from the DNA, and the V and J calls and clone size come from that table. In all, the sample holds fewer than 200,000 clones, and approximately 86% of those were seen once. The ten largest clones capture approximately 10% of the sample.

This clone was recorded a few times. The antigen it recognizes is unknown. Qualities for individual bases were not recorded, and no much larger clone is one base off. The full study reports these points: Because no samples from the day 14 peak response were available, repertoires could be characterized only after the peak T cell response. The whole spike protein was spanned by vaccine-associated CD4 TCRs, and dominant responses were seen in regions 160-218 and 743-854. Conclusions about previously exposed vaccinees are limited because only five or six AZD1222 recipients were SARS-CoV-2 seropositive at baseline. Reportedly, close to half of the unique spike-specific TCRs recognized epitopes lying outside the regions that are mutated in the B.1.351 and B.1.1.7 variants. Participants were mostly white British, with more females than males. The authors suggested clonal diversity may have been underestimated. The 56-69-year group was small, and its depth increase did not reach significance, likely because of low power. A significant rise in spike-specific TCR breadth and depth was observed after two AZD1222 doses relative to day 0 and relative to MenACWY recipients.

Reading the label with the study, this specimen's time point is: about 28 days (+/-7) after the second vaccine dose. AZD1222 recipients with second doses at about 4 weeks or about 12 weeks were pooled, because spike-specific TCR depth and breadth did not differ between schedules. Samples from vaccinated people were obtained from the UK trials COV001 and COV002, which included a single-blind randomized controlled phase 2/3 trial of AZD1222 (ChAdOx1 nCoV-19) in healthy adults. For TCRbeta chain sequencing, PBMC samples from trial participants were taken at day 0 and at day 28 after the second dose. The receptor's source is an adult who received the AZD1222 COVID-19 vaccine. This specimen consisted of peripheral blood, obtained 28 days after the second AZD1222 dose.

CDR3 sequence: CASSQVDGLMEAFF. The DNA reads TGTGCCAGCAGCCAAGTTGACGGCCTGATGGAAGCTTTCTTT. The receptor chain draws on TRBV3-1 (or the pseudogene TRBV3-2) and TRBJ1-1; too little of a D gene remains to name it. From its cysteine to its phenylalanine, the CDR3 spans 14 amino acids. Only CDR3 DNA remains: 42 bases, in frame from the first base. V was cut back by 1 base and J by 8 bases, leaving a gap of 14 bases between them. Sequences LGHDT (CDR1) and YNNKEL (CDR2) are obtained from the germline V gene (reference sequence).